Listed here is a single TCR beta chain. No cognate antigen has been identified for it. The input lacks base qualities; no much larger clone sits a single base away. Enrolling through a virtual design, the prospective study's participants ranged in age from about 18 to 89 years and lived across roughly 23 United States geographic areas. In the prospective study, participants were assigned to cohorts based on the clinical history participants reported in a screening survey and a study questionnaire. Recovered participants in ImmuneRACE Cohort 3 were defined as having two consecutive negative NP/OP PCR tests, clearance from a healthcare professional, or resolution of symptoms. Each participant in the prospective study had whole blood, serum and a nasopharyngeal or oropharyngeal swab collected by mobile phlebotomists. Prospective study participants could optionally give additional blood draws and questionnaires over a roughly two-month period. Before DNA extraction, prospective study blood samples were shipped either frozen or at room temperature.

This entry comes from a study of blood T cell repertoires in COVID-19 (TCRdb year 2020). About the investigation overall: The collaborator samples originated in the United States, Italy and Spain and spanned the acute and convalescent phases of COVID-19. The material from the prospective study consisted of cDNA or gDNA derived from T cells, B-cell-depleted T cells, or PBMCs. Deeply sampled blood TCRbeta repertoires from subjects exposed to, actively infected with, or recovered from COVID-19 were included in the dataset. The repertoires were made available in a free public database intended to serve as a resource for research on the immune response to SARS-CoV-2. The samples were drawn from two sources: the first 160 participants of the ongoing ImmuneRACE study, and 1,200 or so subjects contributed by 6 global collaborators. The sample metadata nearly always contained a de-identified subject ID, COVID-19 status, age in years and sex. Where HLA class I and class II types were available, the types were taken from metadata supplied by the sample provider, not from assay-based typing.

Paper-wide results and their limitations: The quantity of clinical and demographic metadata differed by source and by participant and was supplied without curation.

Trimming takes 4 bases from V and 2 bases from J, and the germline ends sit 14 bases apart. The germline V gene encodes CDR1 KGHDR and CDR2 SFDVKD. Inclusive of the bounding cysteine and phenylalanine, the CDR3 is 16 residues long. Only CDR3 DNA is held: 48 bases, read in frame from base 1. The immunoSEQ Assay, a bias-controlled multiplex PCR, was used to amplify TCRbeta CDR3 regions from genomic DNA. Regarding the original processing steps: The number of nucleated cells in each sample was estimated from the amplification of reference gene primers within the assay. To quantify the absolute abundance of each unique TCRbeta CDR3 rearrangement, sequence reads were collapsed and filtered. Productive Simpson clonality was computed per sample as the square root of Simpson's diversity index over productive rearrangements. In TCRdb, the immuneACCESS table is reduced to in-frame sequences with V and J assigned. These tables do not hold every clone; where another copy was compared, an unresolved V gene accounts for under half, and the others remain unexplained. V, J and clone size were drawn from that table, and D and trimming were deduced from the DNA. The table for this sample lists about 440,000 clones; roughly 88% of them were counted only once. The ten largest make up roughly 0.66% of the sample.

The TCR was taken from a young man who had recovered from COVID-19. Recombination linked TRBV24-1 to TRBJ1-5; no D gene call is confident. The sequenced material came from PBMCs or T cells enriched from blood (not recorded which). The sequence in DNA is TGTGCCACCAGTGACTATGGGGAGGGCGGCAATCAGCCCCAGCATTTT. Translated, this gives CATSDYGEGGNQPQHF.